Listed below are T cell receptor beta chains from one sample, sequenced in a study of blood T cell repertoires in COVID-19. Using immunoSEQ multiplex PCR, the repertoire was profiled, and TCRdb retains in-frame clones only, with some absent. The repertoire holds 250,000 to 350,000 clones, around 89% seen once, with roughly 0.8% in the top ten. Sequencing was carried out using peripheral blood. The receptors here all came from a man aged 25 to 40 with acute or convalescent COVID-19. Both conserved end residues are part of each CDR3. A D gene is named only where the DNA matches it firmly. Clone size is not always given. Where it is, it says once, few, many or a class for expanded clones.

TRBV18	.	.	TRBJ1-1	CASSPDRNMNTEAFF	TGTGCCAGCTCACCCGACAGGAACATGAACACTGAAGCTTTCTTT
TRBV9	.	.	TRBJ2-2	CASSVAGQNTGELFF	TGTGCCAGCAGCGTAGCAGGCCAGAACACCGGGGAGCTGTTTTTT
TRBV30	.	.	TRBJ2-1	CAWSRQGYEQFF	TGTGCCTGGAGTCGGCAGGGCTATGAGCAGTTCTTC
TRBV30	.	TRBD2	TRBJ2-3	CAWSRGLAGGLDTQYF	TGTGCCTGGAGTCGGGGACTAGCGGGGGGGCTGGATACGCAGTATTTT
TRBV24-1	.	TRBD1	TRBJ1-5	CATRGGAGGNQPQHF	TGTGCCACCAGAGGGGGCGCAGGAGGCAATCAGCCCCAGCATTTT
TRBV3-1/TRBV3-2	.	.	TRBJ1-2	CASSHPGHYNYGYTF	TGTGCCAGCAGCCACCCGGGACATTACAACTATGGCTACACCTTC
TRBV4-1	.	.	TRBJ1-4	CASSQSPHGGVNEKLFF	TGCGCCAGCAGCCAAAGCCCGCATGGAGGAGTCAATGAAAAACTGTTTTTT
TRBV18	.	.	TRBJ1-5	CASSPDRNGQPQHF	TGTGCCAGCTCACCAGACAGGAATGGACAGCCCCAGCATTTT
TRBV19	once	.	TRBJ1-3	CASSIRTPYSGNTIYF	TGTGCCAGTAGTATTCGGACACCTTACTCTGGAAACACCATATATTTT
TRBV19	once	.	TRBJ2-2	CASNIQGPAGELFF	TGTGCCAGTAACATACAGGGCCCAGCCGGGGAGCTGTTTTTT
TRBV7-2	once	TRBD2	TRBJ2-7	CASSLAPGLVAYEQYF	TGTGCCAGCAGCTTAGCCCCGGGACTAGTAGCCTACGAGCAGTACTTC
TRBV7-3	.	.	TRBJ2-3	CASSWGGGPDTQYF	TGTGCCAGCAGCTGGGGCGGGGGCCCAGATACGCAGTATTTT
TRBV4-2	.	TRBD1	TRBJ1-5	CASSQVGDRGYNQPQHF	TGTGCCAGCAGCCAAGTTGGGGACAGGGGTTACAATCAGCCCCAGCATTTT
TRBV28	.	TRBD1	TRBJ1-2	CASSKQGNGYTF	TGTGCCAGCAGCAAACAGGGGAATGGCTACACCTTC
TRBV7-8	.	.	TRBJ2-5	CASSFSPDRYQETQYF	TGTGCCAGCAGCTTTAGTCCTGACAGGTACCAAGAGACCCAGTACTTC
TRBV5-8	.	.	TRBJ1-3	CASSLGVAGPTYSGNTIYF	TGTGCCAGCAGCTTGGGAGTGGCAGGGCCGACGTACTCTGGAAACACCATATATTTT
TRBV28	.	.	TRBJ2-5	CASCRQAPEETQYF	TGTGCCAGCTGCCGACAGGCGCCCGAAGAGACCCAGTACTTC
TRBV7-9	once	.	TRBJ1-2	CASSLGGEHGYTF	TGTGCCAGCAGCTTAGGCGGGGAACATGGCTACACCTTC
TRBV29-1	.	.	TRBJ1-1	CSVEQAPNTEAFF	TGCAGCGTTGAACAGGCGCCGAACACTGAAGCTTTCTTT
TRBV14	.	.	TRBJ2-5	CASSQGRLWETQYF	TGTGCCAGCAGCCAGGGCAGGCTATGGGAGACCCAGTACTTC
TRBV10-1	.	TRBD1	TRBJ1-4	CASITGTVNEKLFF	TGCGCCAGCATCACCGGGACAGTAAATGAAAAACTGTTTTTT
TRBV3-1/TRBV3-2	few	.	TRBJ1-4	CASSLRAANEKLFF	TGTGCCAGCAGCCTGCGAGCGGCTAATGAAAAACTGTTTTTT
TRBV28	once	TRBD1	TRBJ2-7	CASSLGQSSYEQYF	TGTGCCAGCAGTTTGGGACAGTCCTCCTACGAGCAGTACTTC
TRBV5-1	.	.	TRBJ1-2	CASSLEGAHGYTF	TGCGCCAGCAGCTTGGAAGGGGCCCATGGCTACACCTTC
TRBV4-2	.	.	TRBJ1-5	CASSQDLRQPQHF	TGTGCCAGCAGCCAAGATCTACGACAGCCCCAGCATTTT
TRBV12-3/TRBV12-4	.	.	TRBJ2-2	CASSPLNTGELFF	TGTGCCAGCAGTCCTCTAAACACCGGGGAGCTGTTTTTT
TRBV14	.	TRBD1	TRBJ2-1	CASSLYDRVGNEQFF	TGTGCCAGCAGCCTGTATGACAGGGTTGGCAATGAGCAGTTCTTC
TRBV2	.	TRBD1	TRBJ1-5	CASSRDRTNQPQHF	TGTGCCAGCAGTAGGGACAGGACAAATCAGCCCCAGCATTTT
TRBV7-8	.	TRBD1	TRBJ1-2	CASSLRRTGDYGYTF	TGTGCCAGCAGCTTGAGACGGACAGGGGACTATGGCTACACCTTC
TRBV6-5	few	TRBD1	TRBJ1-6	CASSGDRGGNSPLHF	TGTGCCAGCAGCGGGGACAGGGGCGGGAATTCACCCCTCCACTTT
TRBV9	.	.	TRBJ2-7	CASSPHTGAYEQYF	TGTGCCAGCAGCCCCCACACCGGGGCCTACGAGCAGTACTTC
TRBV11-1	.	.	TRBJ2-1	CASILERQSNGEQFF	TGTGCCAGCATCCTCGAGAGGCAGTCAAATGGGGAGCAGTTCTTC
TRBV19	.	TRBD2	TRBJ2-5	CASSIVGSGRAQETQYF	TGTGCCAGTAGTATAGTTGGGAGCGGGAGGGCCCAAGAGACCCAGTACTTC
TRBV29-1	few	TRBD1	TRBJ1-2	CSVDRGYGYTF	TGCAGCGTGGACAGGGGTTATGGCTACACCTTC
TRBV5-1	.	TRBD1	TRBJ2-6	CASSVRLGQGRAGANVLTF	TGCGCCAGCAGCGTCAGGTTGGGACAGGGAAGAGCTGGGGCCAACGTCCTGACTTTC
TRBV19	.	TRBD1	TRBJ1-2	CASSIKAFFGTDYGYTF	TGTGCCAGTAGTATTAAAGCTTTTTTCGGGACAGACTATGGCTACACCTTC
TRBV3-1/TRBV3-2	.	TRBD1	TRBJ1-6	CASSPSGTGGSPLHF	TGTGCCAGCAGCCCCTCTGGGACAGGTGGTTCACCCCTCCACTTT
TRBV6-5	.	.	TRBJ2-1	CASRALQSYNEQFF	TGTGCCAGCAGAGCATTACAGTCCTACAATGAGCAGTTCTTC
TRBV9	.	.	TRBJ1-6	CASSATGIPNSPLHF	TGTGCCAGCAGCGCAACAGGGATACCTAATTCACCCCTCCACTTT
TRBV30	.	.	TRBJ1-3	CAWSLQGSGNTIYF	TGTGCCTGGAGTCTCCAGGGCTCTGGAAACACCATATATTTT
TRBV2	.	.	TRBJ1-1	CASSESRPTEAFF	TGTGCCAGCAGTGAATCCAGGCCAACTGAAGCTTTCTTT
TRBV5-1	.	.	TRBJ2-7	CASSAAGARDYEQYF	TGCGCCAGCAGCGCGGCAGGGGCGCGTGATTACGAGCAGTACTTC
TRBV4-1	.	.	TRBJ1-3	CASSQEHGGATGRNTIYF	TGCGCCAGCAGCCAAGAACACGGAGGAGCCACGGGTAGGAACACCATATATTTT
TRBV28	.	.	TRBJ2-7	CASSFTPPYEQYF	TGTGCCAGCAGTTTTACACCGCCCTACGAGCAGTACTTC
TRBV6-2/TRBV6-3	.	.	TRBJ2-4	CASSRAGTAKNIQYF	TGTGCCAGCAGCCGCGCAGGGACTGCCAAAAACATTCAGTACTTC